Sequencing of this T cell receptor beta chain was carried out in a study of Ad26.COV2.S vaccination and SARS-CoV-2 variants. Study context: Once or twice, 56 days apart, Ad26.COV2.S was delivered intramuscularly.

As for treatment: roughly 18 received Ad26.COV2.S at low or high dose, single or two shots; five or six received placebo; per-sample allocation not given. The samples were gathered on day 63 after the first injection of vaccine or placebo. Based in Boston, the donor was an adult of 18-55 years. Looked up from germline, CDR1 is SGHTA and CDR2 is FQGNSA. V was clipped by 2 bases and J by 5 bases, with 9 bases between them. The CDR3 is made up of 13 amino acids. TCRdb keeps only in-frame clones here, not all; method: immunoSEQ multiplex PCR. The table includes hundreds of thousands of clones, 88% detected once. This clone has only a few counts.

The chain couples TRBV7-2 to TRBJ1-1, with D possibly TRBD1 on 5 matching bases. The receptor was isolated from a person between 18 and 60 years old who received the Ad26.COV2.S COVID-19 vaccine or a placebo. The sample consisted of peripheral blood, taken in a trial of Ad26.COV2.S vaccine versus placebo. The CDR3 nucleotides read TGTGCCAGCAGCTTACCGGGACGGACTGAAGCTTTCTTT. Translated: CASSLPGRTEAFF.